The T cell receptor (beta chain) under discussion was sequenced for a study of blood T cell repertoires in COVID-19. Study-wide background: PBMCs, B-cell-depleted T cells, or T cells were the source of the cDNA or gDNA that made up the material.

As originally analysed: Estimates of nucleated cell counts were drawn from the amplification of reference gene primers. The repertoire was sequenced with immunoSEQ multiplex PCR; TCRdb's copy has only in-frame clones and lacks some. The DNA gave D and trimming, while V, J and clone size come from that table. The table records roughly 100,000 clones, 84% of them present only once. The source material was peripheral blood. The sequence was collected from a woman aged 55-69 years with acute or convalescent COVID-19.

The DNA of the CDR3 is TGTGCCAGCAGCTTAGGCGCTAGCGGGGGGTTCGAGACCCAGTACTTC. Encoded protein: CASSLGASGGFETQYF. The chain carries TRBV7-2 and TRBJ2-5; 11 bases are shared with TRBD2. The CDR3 consists of 16 residues. V lost 1 base and J lost 5; bases outside the gene matches: 6. From germline, CDR1 is SGHTA and CDR2 FQGNSA.